A single sample gave rise to the 23 T cell receptor beta chains below, sequenced in a study of OX40 agonist ivuxolimab in advanced cancers. TCRdb's copy holds only in-frame clones and misses some; the assay was immunoSEQ multiplex PCR. The sample has about 37,000 clones; approximately 90% are singletons. The sequenced sample was CD4+ or CD8+ T cells sorted from blood, obtained in a trial of the OX40 agonist ivuxolimab. These receptors originate from an adult with an advanced solid tumor such as melanoma, head and neck, liver or kidney cancer.

In its sample, this clone was seen once. The J gene is TRBJ2-1, the V gene TRBV28; tentatively, D is TRBD1 (5 bases). V lost 6 bases, J lost 9 bases, and 9 bases lay in between. CDR3 size: 11 residues. Germline values: CDR1 MDHEN, CDR2 SYDVKM. The CDR3 loop is CASRYRGEQFF. In DNA, the CDR3 is TGTGCCAGCAGATATAGGGGTGAGCAGTTCTTC.

J is TRBJ1-2 and V is TRBV10-3, with 8 bases matching TRBD1. Germline V gives CDR1 ENHRY, CDR2 SYGVKD. The CDR3 has 15 amino acids. Trimming at V came to 0 bases and at J to 8 bases, leaving 8 bases not matched to a gene. The CDR3 DNA is TGTGCCATCAGTGAGTCTCAGGGGGCAGATTTCGGCTACACCTTC. Amino acids: CAISESQGADFGYTF.

J is TRBJ2-7 and V is TRBV5-1; 7 nucleotides agree with TRBD2. The CDR3 length is 13 residues. The V and J ends lost 5 bases and 0 bases, in that order; junction bases with no gene match: 2. Germline lookup yields CDR1 SGHRS and CDR2 YFSETQ. CDR3 amino acids: CASRGDYSYEQYF. The DNA for the CDR3 is TGCGCCAGCAGAGGGGACTACTCCTACGAGCAGTACTTC.

The rearrangement uses TRBV5-6 and TRBJ2-2; D gene uncertain. CDR3 size: 17 residues. Per germline, CDR1 SGHDT and CDR2 YYEEEE. V was cut by 2 bases and J by 6 bases, with 20 bases left in between. The CDR3 protein is CASSLTVSSARPGELFF. The CDR3 DNA follows: TGTGCCAGCAGCTTAACGGTTTCGTCAGCCCGACCCGGGGAGCTGTTTTTT.

The table lists this clone with a few counts. V usage is TRBV4-1 and J usage is TRBJ1-5; D is ambiguous. The CDR3 runs 14 residues. Germline values: CDR1 MGHRA, CDR2 YSYEKL. V was shortened by 2 bases and J by 11 bases, with 16 bases between the two germline ends. The CDR3 nucleotides are TGCGCCAGCAGCCAAAATGCTTACGCCAAGTCCCAGCATTTT. Translated, it gives CASSQNAYAKSQHF.

The rearrangement links TRBV4-2 to TRBJ2-2; 7 bases agree with TRBD2. Germline assignment: CDR1 LGHNA and CDR2 YNFKEQ. V was clipped by 0 bases and J by 6 bases; unmatched bases: 25. The CDR3 loop spans 22 amino acids. CDR3 amino acids: CASSQESSGGSNLLAISGELFF. The CDR3 DNA is TGTGCCAGCAGCCAAGAGAGTTCGGGCGGGAGCAATCTTTTGGCAATCTCCGGGGAGCTGTTTTTT.

The gene calls are TRBV2 and TRBJ2-7, with D possibly being TRBD2 (5 bases). There are 14 residues in the CDR3. The ends were cut back, 8 bases at V and 4 bases at J, with 18 bases in the middle. Per the germline V gene, CDR1 is SNHLY and CDR2 is FYNNEI. The CDR3 is CASEHGMGLYEQYF. The CDR3 DNA is TGTGCCAGCGAACACGGGATGGGTCTATACGAGCAGTACTTC. The full variable domain, its missing parts supplied by reference TRBV2 and TRBJ2-7, is EPEVTQTPSHQVTQMGQEVILRCVPISNHLYFYWYRQILGQKVEFLVSFYNNEISEKSEIFDDQFSVERPDGSNFTLKIRSTKLEDSAMYFCASEHGMGLYEQYFGPGTRLTVT.

The chain links TRBV28 to TRBJ2-7, with a weak D call TRBD1 (5 bases). Trimming took 8 bases from V and 5 from J, leaving 10 bases between them. This CDR3 contains 11 residues. CDR1 is MDHEN and CDR2 is SYDVKM in the germline V gene. For the CDR3, the DNA is TGTGCCAGCCAGGGTTTAGACGAGCAGTACTTC. This encodes CASQGLDEQYF.

J is TRBJ2-1 and V is TRBV9, with no clear D. The length of the CDR3 is 14 residues. Germline CDR1 and CDR2: SGDLS and YYNGEE. V was trimmed by 4 bases and J by 6 bases, leaving 14 bases between them. CDR3 protein: CASSPRLRSNEQFF. In DNA form, the CDR3 reads TGTGCCAGCAGCCCCCGTCTCCGGAGCAATGAGCAGTTCTTC.

V gene TRBV5-6 combines with J gene TRBJ1-2, with unresolved D. Germline CDR1 and CDR2: SGHDT and YYEEEE. The CDR3 has 12 amino acids. The ends were cut back, 2 bases at V and 4 bases at J, with 6 bases in the middle. CDR3 residues: CASSFDTYGYTF. The DNA of the CDR3 is TGTGCCAGCAGCTTCGACACCTATGGCTACACCTTC.

The chain joins TRBV9 to TRBJ2-1; D gene uncertain. The V and J ends lost 0 bases and 2 bases respectively, with 9 bases between them. The CDR3 is made up of 15 amino acids. CDR1 SGDLS and CDR2 YYNGEE come from the germline V gene. The CDR3 region is CASSVGPSPYNEQFF. The CDR3 nucleotides read TGTGCCAGCAGCGTAGGACCCTCGCCCTACAATGAGCAGTTCTTC.

This rearrangement joins TRBV5-1 to TRBJ1-2, with TRBD1 as a possible D gene (5 bases). Per germline, CDR1 SGHRS and CDR2 YFSETQ. The ends were cut back, 4 bases at V and 5 bases at J, with 12 bases in the middle. This CDR3 comprises 13 residues. Here the CDR3 DNA reads TGCGCCAGCAGCCCGGACAAGGAGTATGGCTACACCTTC. Its translation: CASSPDKEYGYTF.

The chain links TRBV7-9 to TRBJ1-4, with D possibly being TRBD1 (5 bases). V shed 5 bases and J shed 2 bases, with 15 bases lying between them. The CDR3 totals 16 residues. The germline V gene encodes CDR1 SEHNR and CDR2 FQNEAQ (reference sequence). The CDR3 loop is CASSTHQGATNEKLFF. CDR3 DNA sequence: TGTGCCAGCAGCACACATCAAGGGGCCACTAATGAAAAACTGTTTTTT.

This chain links TRBV7-8 with TRBJ2-7; unclear D gene. The CDR3 covers 12 residues. The germline V gene has CDR1 SGHVS and CDR2 FQNEAQ. Trimming cost V 4 bases and J 3 bases, with 7 bases left between them. Here the CDR3 DNA reads TGTGCCAGCAGCTCCCCCTACTACGAGCAGTACTTC. Amino acid sequence: CASSSPYYEQYF. Looking up the rest from reference TRBV7-8 and TRBJ2-7 gives the full variable domain: GAGVSQSPRYKVAKRGQDVALRCDPISGHVSLFWYQQALGQGPEFLTYFQNEAQLDKSGLPSDRFFAERPEGSVSTLKIQRTQQEDSAVYLCASSSPYYEQYFGPGTRLTVT.

The rearrangement joins TRBV6-1 to TRBJ2-7; 11 positions agree with TRBD2. The CDR3 is 16 residues long. Germline V gene data show CDR1 as MNHNS and CDR2 as SASEGT. V was pared by 4 bases and J by 5 bases, with 10 bases of the junction left unmatched. The CDR3, as DNA: TGTGCCAGCAGTGGACTAGCGGGACGCATAGGAGACGAGCAGTACTTC. Its translation is CASSGLAGRIGDEQYF.

This chain uses TRBV6-4 with TRBJ2-3, with D uncertain. Germline values: CDR1 MRHNA, CDR2 SNTAGT. CDR3 size: 13 residues. V lost 2 bases to trimming and J lost 1 base, with 4 bases between them. CDR3 sequence: CASSDRGTDTQYF. DNA for the CDR3: TGTGCCAGCAGTGACAGGGGCACAGATACGCAGTATTTT.

This chain joins TRBV15 and TRBJ2-1; 12 bases line up with TRBD2. The V and J ends lost 4 bases and 6 bases, in that order; junction bases with no gene match: 13. The germline V gene has CDR1 LNHNV and CDR2 YYDKDF (reference sequence). The CDR3 covers 18 residues. DNA of the CDR3: TGTGCCACCAGCAACTTTCCACCCGGGACTAGCGGGTCCAATGAGCAGTTCTTC. Its translation is CATSNFPPGTSGSNEQFF.

The J gene is TRBJ1-3, the V gene TRBV7-6; D is unresolved. CDR1 is SGHVS, CDR2 FNYEAQ, per germline. The CDR3 loop spans 16 amino acids. V lost 5 bases, J lost 0 bases, and 14 bases lay in between. DNA for the CDR3: TGTGCCAGCAGCATACTACCCAGCAGCTCTGGAAACACCATATATTTT. This sequence encodes CASSILPSSSGNTIYF.

As for this clone: Relative to the germline gene, one junction end is altered; a read error may explain this. The chain has TRBV4-3 and TRBJ1-3; unclear D gene. The CDR3 consists of 17 residues. Germline V gene lookup returns CDR1 LGHNA and CDR2 YSLEER. CDR3 region: CASSQAPLQISGSTIYF. The CDR3 nucleotides read TGCGCCAGCAGCCAAGCGCCCTTACAGATCTCTGGAAGCACCATATATTTT.

This sequence joins TRBV27 and TRBJ2-3; 10 bases are shared with TRBD2. The CDR3 loop spans 15 amino acids. V lost 4 bases and J lost 1; bases outside the gene matches: 2. In germline, CDR1 is MNHEY, CDR2 SMNVEV (reference sequence). The CDR3 spells CASSSGTSGTDTQYF. In DNA form, the CDR3 reads TGTGCCAGCAGTTCCGGGACTAGCGGCACAGATACGCAGTATTTT.

This chain uses TRBV7-6 with TRBJ2-3, with D hard to call. The ends were cut back, 0 bases at V and 4 bases at J, with 17 bases in the middle. This CDR3 has 17 amino acids. Germline V gene lookup returns CDR1 SGHVS and CDR2 FNYEAQ. CDR3 sequence reads: CASSLAPSPTSADTQYF. CDR3 in DNA: TGTGCCAGCAGCTTAGCACCCAGTCCCACTTCCGCAGATACGCAGTATTTT.

Only a few counts were recorded for this clone. The chain couples TRBV27 to TRBJ2-2; 9 bases are a match to TRBD2. V lost 7 bases and J lost 0; bases outside the gene matches: 9. This CDR3 contains 17 residues. Germline V gene lookup returns CDR1 MNHEY and CDR2 SMNVEV (reference sequence). CDR3 residues: CASNLDSGRSNTGELFF. CDR3 bases: TGTGCCAGCAACTTGGATAGCGGGAGATCGAACACCGGGGAGCTGTTTTTT.

Here the CDR3 DNA reads TGCGCCAGCAGCTTGGCTGCGGGAGGGCGGGATGAGCAGTTCTTC. This gives the protein CASSLAAGGRDEQFF. The rearrangement joins TRBV5-1 to TRBJ2-1; TRBD2 matches 9 bases. Germline assignment: CDR1 SGHRS and CDR2 YFSETQ. The CDR3 consists of 15 residues. V shed 0 bases and J 8 bases; nucleotides not matched to a gene: 6.